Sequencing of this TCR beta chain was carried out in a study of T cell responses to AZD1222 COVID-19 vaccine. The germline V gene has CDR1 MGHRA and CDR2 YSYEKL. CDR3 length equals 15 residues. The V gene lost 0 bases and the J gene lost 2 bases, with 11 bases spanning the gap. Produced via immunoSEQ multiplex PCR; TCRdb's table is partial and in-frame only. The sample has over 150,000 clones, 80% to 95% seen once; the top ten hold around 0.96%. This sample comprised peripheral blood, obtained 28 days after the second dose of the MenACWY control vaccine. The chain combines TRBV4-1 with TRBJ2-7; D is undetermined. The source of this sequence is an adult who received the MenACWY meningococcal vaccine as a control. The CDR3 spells CASSQEQTRTYEQYF. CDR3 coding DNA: TGCGCCAGCAGCCAAGAGCAGACCCGGACCTACGAGCAGTACTTC.